This TCR beta chain was sequenced for a study of blood T cells in healthy people across ages. A remark on this clonotype: Its target is not known.

PCR was performed a second time for 7 to 11 cycles using a sample-barcoded 5' primer and a J-beta primer mix. Each single sample gave us at least 3 million CDR3-containing paired-end reads. TCRdb re-called the 5' RACE reads through MiXCR, storing one row per CDR3 protein. The table has 920,000 or so distinct CDR3 sequences, 45% seen once; the top ten hold 18%. Germline CDR1 reads SGHTA; CDR2 reads FQGNSA. The CDR3 loop spans 17 amino acids. The V end lost 4 bases, the J end lost 1 base, and 19 bases lay between the germline ends. Study-level results: Among long-lived donors, naive CD4+ cells were more numerous and diversity higher than in aged donors. A strong correlation was seen between TCR beta diversity and naive T cell percentage.

This chain connects TRBV7-2 to TRBJ1-2; D is possibly TRBD1 (5 bases). This clonotype was sampled from a woman aged 55-70 years in good health. The sample consisted of blood. The CDR3 DNA reads TGTGCCAGCAGCTCGGCCCCCGGGGCTTTCGATAACTATGGCTACACCTTC. It encodes CASSSAPGAFDNYGYTF.